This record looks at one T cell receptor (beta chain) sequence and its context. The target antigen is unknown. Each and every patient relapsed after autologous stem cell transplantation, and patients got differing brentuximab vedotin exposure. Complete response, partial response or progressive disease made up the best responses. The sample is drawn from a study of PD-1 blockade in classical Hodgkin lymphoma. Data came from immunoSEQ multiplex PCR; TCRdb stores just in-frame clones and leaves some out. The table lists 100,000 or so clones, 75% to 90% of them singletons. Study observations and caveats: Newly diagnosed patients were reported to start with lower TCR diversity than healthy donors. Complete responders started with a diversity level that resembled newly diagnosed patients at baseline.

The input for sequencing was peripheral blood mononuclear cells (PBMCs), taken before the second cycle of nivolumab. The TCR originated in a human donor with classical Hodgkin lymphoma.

For the CDR3, the DNA is TGTGCCAGCAGCCATATCCGGACTAGCGGGGCGGTTGGGACCCAGTACTTC. Translation gives CASSHIRTSGAVGTQYF. The rearrangement joins TRBV7-8 to TRBJ2-5; 12 positions agree with TRBD2. The V gene end was trimmed by 5 bases and the J gene end by 7 bases; junction bases not matched to a gene: 14. The CDR3 totals 17 residues. Germline V CDR1 and CDR2: SGHVS, FQNEAQ.